The sequence of this T cell receptor (beta chain) was determined in a study of CD8+CD57+ T cells in acquired aplastic anemia. In the study overall: An average of roughly 11 million reads for CD4+ cells was obtained from healthy donors.

This CDR3 comprises 17 residues. CDR1 and CDR2 from the germline V gene are MGHRA and YSYEKL. Trimming cost V 2 bases and J 7 bases, with 24 bases left between them. TCR beta VDJ and CDR3 profiling used genomic DNA as template. MiXCR was run by TCRdb on the reads, yielding one entry per CDR3 protein. The table includes 200,000 to 250,000 distinct CDR3 sequences, about a third detected once. General observations from the study: Comparison of patients with controls identified 25 to 35 shared CD8+ CDR3 sequences.

The sample holds a few counts of this clonotype. What it recognizes is unknown. The material sequenced was sorted CD4+, CD8+, or CD8+CD57+ T cells (not recorded which) from PBMCs. The receptor was isolated from a human donor in good health, serving as a control. V gene TRBV4-1 combines with J gene TRBJ2-7; maybe TRBD1 (6 bases). CDR3 nucleotides: TGCGCCAGCAGCCAAAGTAACTTCGGGACATTTTTCGGGGAGCAGTACTTC. Translation gives CASSQSNFGTFFGEQYF.